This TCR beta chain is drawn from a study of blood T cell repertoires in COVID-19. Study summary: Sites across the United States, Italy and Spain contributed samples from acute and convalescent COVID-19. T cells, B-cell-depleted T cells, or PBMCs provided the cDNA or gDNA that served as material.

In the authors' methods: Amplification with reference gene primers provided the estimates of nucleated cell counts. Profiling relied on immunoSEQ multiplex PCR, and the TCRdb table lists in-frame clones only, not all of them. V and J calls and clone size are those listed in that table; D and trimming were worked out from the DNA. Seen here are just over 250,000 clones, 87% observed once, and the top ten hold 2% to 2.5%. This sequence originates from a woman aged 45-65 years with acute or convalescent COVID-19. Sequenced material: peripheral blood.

This chain's CDR3 is CASSLVGHATNEKLFF. The CDR3 DNA reads TGTGCCAGCAGTTTGGTGGGACATGCAACTAATGAAAAACTGTTTTTT. V gene TRBV28 combines with J gene TRBJ1-4, with TRBD1 as a possible D gene (6 bases). The V end was cut by 3 bases, the J end by 0 bases, with 11 bases between. The CDR3 extends over 16 amino acids. CDR1 MDHEN and CDR2 SYDVKM come from the germline V gene.